Listed below are T cell receptor beta chains from one sample, sequenced in a study of cytomegalovirus exposure and HLA in healthy donors. Using immunoSEQ multiplex PCR, the repertoire was profiled, and TCRdb retains in-frame clones only, with some absent. The sample has some 120,000 clones, around nine tenths seen once. Sample: PBMCs. The receptors originated from a woman between 18 and 30 years old in good health and CMV-seronegative. CDR3s include the opening cysteine and the closing phenylalanine or tryptophan.

v_gene	j_gene	CDR3aa
TRBV19	TRBJ2-7	CAKPLQVFYYEQYF
TRBV5-1	TRBJ1-6	CASSIRQGRESPLHF
TRBV18	TRBJ2-1	CASSPLGTSSEQFF
TRBV27	TRBJ1-2	CASLGLGSMYYTF
TRBV7-8	TRBJ2-1	CASSLEGASSYNEQFF
TRBV6-5	TRBJ2-7	CASSYSPGMNEQYF
TRBV5-6	TRBJ2-3	CASSPLYGGSTDTQYF
TRBV5-6	TRBJ1-3	CASSHDFSKGNTIYF
TRBV30	TRBJ1-2	CAWSVWAAGGDNGYTF
TRBV2	TRBJ2-3	CASLIQGSSTDTQYF
TRBV27	TRBJ2-3	CASSLSRASTDTQYF
TRBV28	TRBJ2-7	CASSLGAGRSYEQYF
TRBV2	TRBJ2-1	CASSPDSANYNEQFF
TRBV5-1	TRBJ1-6	CASSLYYPQRDYNSPLHF
TRBV19	TRBJ2-1	CASNRGLAGGSSYNEQFF
TRBV7-2	TRBJ2-5	CASSLEGLVQRVQETQYF
TRBV11-3	TRBJ1-4	CASSPRTGTGGEKLFF
TRBV27	TRBJ2-3	CASGASGEDTQYF
TRBV7-9	TRBJ2-7	CASSLEGQSIYEQYF